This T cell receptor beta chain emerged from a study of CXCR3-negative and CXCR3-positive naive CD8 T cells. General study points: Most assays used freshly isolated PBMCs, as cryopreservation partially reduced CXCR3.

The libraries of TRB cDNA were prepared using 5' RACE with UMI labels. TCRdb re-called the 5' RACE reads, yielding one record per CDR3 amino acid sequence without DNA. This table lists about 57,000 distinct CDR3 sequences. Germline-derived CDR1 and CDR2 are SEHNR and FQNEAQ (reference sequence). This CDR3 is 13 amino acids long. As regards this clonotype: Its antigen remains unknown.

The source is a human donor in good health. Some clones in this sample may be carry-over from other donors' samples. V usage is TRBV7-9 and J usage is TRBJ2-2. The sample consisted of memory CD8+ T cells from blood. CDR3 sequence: CASSLTNTGELFF.